These 20 T cell receptor beta chains came from one sample sequenced in a study of spatial heterogeneity in lung cancer (dated by TCRdb to between 2017 and 2020). Read against the paper, the sample's time point label means: blood taken at disease recurrence. For TCR sequencing, whole RNA was extracted from tumor and nontumor lung tissue, or from cryopreserved PBMC samples, and no cell sorting was done. Library construction relied on 5' RACE. Sequenced using a NextSeq 500. In TCRdb, the public reads were trimmed at Q25 with fastp and aligned with MiXCR, with productive beta chains retained. For every CDR3 protein sequence, its rows merge into one entry that carries the most common genes and DNA. The sample records approximately 10,000 distinct CDR3 sequences, around 4.2% of which are singletons. About 20% of the sample rests with the top ten. The input for sequencing was PBMCs, taken at recurrence. Receptors were obtained from a female donor with early-stage non-small cell lung cancer.

This clonotype was observed many times. Little can be read into the size of this beta chain, an off-target read in a library designed for alpha chains. This chain uses TRBV7-9 with TRBJ2-1, with TRBD2 matching 14 bases. Germline CDR1 SEHNR, CDR2 FQNEAQ (reference sequence). CDR3 size: 17 residues. The ends lost 5 bases at V and 9 bases at J; junction bases unmatched: 12. CDR3 DNA sequence: TGTGCCAGCAGCACCCGACTAGCGGGGGGGCCAAACAGTGAGCAGTTCTTC. It encodes CASSTRLAGGPNSEQFF.

As concerns this clonotype: Since it is a stray read in a library aimed at alpha chains, this beta chain has a size that is not meaningful. The chain couples TRBV19 to TRBJ2-7, with D perhaps matching TRBD2 (5 bases). V gave up 7 bases and J gave up 4 bases, with 14 bases separating them. Germline V gene data show CDR1 as LNHDA and CDR2 as SQIVND (reference sequence). This CDR3 has 13 residues. This CDR3 reads CASTSPAGYEQYF. In nucleotides, the CDR3 is TGTGCCAGTACCTCCCCCGCGGGTTACGAGCAGTACTTC.

This clonotype was recorded a few times. Since the library was made to target alpha chains, this beta chain is a stray read and its abundance is not meaningful. The chain links TRBV7-3 to TRBJ2-3, with 16 bases that match TRBD2. The CDR3 has 19 residues. Germline CDR1 is SGHTA and CDR2 is FQGTGA. V lost 3 bases, J lost 5 bases, and 11 bases stayed unmatched. CDR3 bases: TGTGCCAGCAGCTTCATGCCGGGACTAGCGGGGGGGCCGGGAGATACGCAGTATTTT. Encoded protein: CASSFMPGLAGGPGDTQYF. Based on the CDR3 plus reference TRBV7-3 and TRBJ2-3, the full variable domain is GAGVSQTPSNKVTEKGKYVELRCDPISGHTALYWYRQSLGQGPEFLIYFQGTGAADDSGLPNDRFFAVRPEGSVSTLKIQRTERGDSAVYLCASSFMPGLAGGPGDTQYFGPGTRLTVL.

About this clonotype: The library was prepared for alpha chains; this beta chain is a stray read, so its frequency means little. The V call is TRBV6-1, the J call TRBJ2-3; TRBD1 matches 7 bases. J gave up 2 bases and V 8 bases, and 10 bases lay outside the gene matches. CDR1 is MNHNS, CDR2 SASEGT, per germline. The CDR3 loop spans 15 amino acids. In DNA, the CDR3 is TGTGCCAGCGCCCCAACAGGGGCTATCACAGATACGCAGTATTTT. This codes for CASAPTGAITDTQYF.

Comments on this clonotype: This beta chain is a stray read from a library made for alpha chains; its abundance is not meaningful. This chain joins TRBV4-2 and TRBJ2-3; TRBD2 matches at 11 bases. J was trimmed by 1 base and V by 0 bases; bases with no gene match: 6. Germline values: CDR1 LGHNA, CDR2 YNFKEQ. This CDR3 has 18 residues. DNA of the CDR3: TGTGCCAGCAGCCAAGAACTAGCGGGGGCAAGTCGCACAGATACGCAGTATTTT. Translated, it gives CASSQELAGASRTDTQYF.

By sample fraction, this clonotype is medium-sized (0.01 to 0.1%). Since the library was made to target alpha chains, this beta chain is a stray read and its abundance is not meaningful. The chain joins TRBV7-6 to TRBJ1-5; D perhaps matches TRBD1 (6 bases). Germline CDR1 and CDR2: SGHVS and FNYEAQ. Trimming removed 1 base at V and 11 bases at J, with 18 bases between. The CDR3 extends over 15 amino acids. This CDR3 is CASSLGGPAWEAQHF. The CDR3, as DNA: TGTGCCAGCAGCTTAGGGGGGCCCGCCTGGGAGGCCCAGCATTTT.

Note on this clonotype: This beta chain is an unintended read in a library built for alpha chains; its size means little. V gene TRBV5-1 combines with J gene TRBJ2-2, with 8 bases identical to TRBD1. The length of the CDR3 is 14 residues. The germline V gene has CDR1 SGHRS and CDR2 YFSETQ. With V trimmed by 0 bases and J by 7 bases, 2 bases remained unmatched. CDR3 amino acids: CASSLDRGNGELFF. The DNA for the CDR3 is TGCGCCAGCAGCTTGGACAGGGGGAACGGGGAGCTGTTTTTT. The whole variable domain, filled in from reference TRBV5-1 and TRBJ2-2, reads KAGVTQTPRYLIKTRGQQVTLSCSPISGHRSVSWYQQTPGQGLQFLFEYFSETQRNKGNFPGRFSGRQFSNSRSEMNVSTLELGDSALYLCASSLDRGNGELFFGEGSRLTVL.

This clonotype was recorded at least ten times. For a library built for alpha chains, this beta chain is a stray read; little rests on its size. The chain carries TRBV5-4 and TRBJ2-3, with 8 bases that match TRBD2. Germline CDR1 reads SGHNT; CDR2 reads YYREEE (reference sequence). The V and J ends lost 0 bases and 2 bases, in that order; junction bases with no gene match: 5. This CDR3 is 16 amino acids long. CDR3 nucleotides: TGTGCCAGCAGCTTGGGAACTAGCGGACCCACAGATACGCAGTATTTT. Its translation: CASSLGTSGPTDTQYF.

Many counts were recorded for this clonotype. This beta chain represents an off-target read in a library built for alpha chains; its size is of limited meaning. The J gene is TRBJ2-7, the V gene TRBV2; 12 bases are a match to TRBD2. The germline CDR1 and CDR2 sequences are SNHLY and FYNNEI. The CDR3 loop spans 15 amino acids. Unmatched junction bases numbered 9, after V lost 6 bases and J lost 6 bases. CDR3 in DNA: TGTGCCAGCAGAGAAACTAGCGGGGGGATCTCCGAGCAGTACTTC. Protein product: CASRETSGGISEQYF. Drawing the rest from reference TRBV2 and TRBJ2-7, the complete variable domain is EPEVTQTPSHQVTQMGQEVILRCVPISNHLYFYWYRQILGQKVEFLVSFYNNEISEKSEIFDDQFSVERPDGSNFTLKIRSTKLEDSAMYFCASRETSGGISEQYFGPGTRLTVT.

By share of the sample, this clonotype is medium-sized. A library prepared for alpha chains yielded this beta chain as an off-target read; its size is of little meaning. The rearrangement uses TRBV7-2 and TRBJ2-1, with D unresolved. Per germline, CDR1 SGHTA and CDR2 FQGNSA. The CDR3 spans 15 residues. V was shortened by 1 base and J by 0 bases, with 7 bases between the two germline ends. The CDR3 DNA reads TGTGCCAGCAGCTTAGGTTCGAGCTCCTACAATGAGCAGTTCTTC. This translates into CASSLGSSSYNEQFF.

This clonotype was seen more than once but under ten times. The library was built for alpha chains, so this beta chain is an off-target read and its size means little. The rearrangement links TRBV7-3 to TRBJ1-6; 7 bases are shared with TRBD1. The CDR3 is made up of 15 amino acids. Germline V gene lookup returns CDR1 SGHTA and CDR2 FQGTGA. Trimming at V came to 5 bases and at J to 9 bases, leaving 10 bases not matched to a gene. As DNA, the CDR3 is TGTGCCAGCAGCCAAAACTCAGGGGGAGGTTCACCCCTCCACTTT. The encoded protein is CASSQNSGGGSPLHF.

There are many counts of this clonotype. In a library made to pick up alpha chains, this beta chain is a stray read with a size that means little. The chain combines TRBV7-3 with TRBJ2-7; a possible D gene is TRBD1 (5 bases). CDR1 and CDR2 (germline): SGHTA, FQGTGA. The CDR3 runs 13 residues. Deletions cut 2 bases from V and 6 bases from J, with 11 bases between. CDR3 protein: CASSLSQGGEQYF. As DNA, the CDR3 is TGTGCCAGCAGCTTATCGCAGGGCGGCGAGCAGTACTTC.

There are many counts of this clonotype. This beta chain lies outside the target of a library built for alpha chains; its clone size means little. The V gene is TRBV7-2, the J gene TRBJ1-1, with D unclear. This CDR3 region has 14 residues. Germline CDR1 SGHTA, CDR2 FQGNSA. V was cut by 0 bases and J by 1 base, with 6 bases left in between. For the CDR3, the DNA is TGTGCCAGCAGCTTAGCAGGCGGGAACACTGAAGCTTTCTTT. Its protein product is CASSLAGGNTEAFF.

This clonotype has a count of ten or more. Since the library was made to target alpha chains, this beta chain is a stray read and its abundance is not meaningful. V is TRBV6-2 or TRBV6-3 and J is TRBJ1-1, with unresolved D. Germline loops: CDR1 MNHEY, CDR2 SVGEGT. Trimming removed 5 bases from V and 6 bases from J, with 16 bases in between. CDR3 length equals 14 residues. The CDR3 spells CASSPLGSRPEAFF. CDR3 nucleotides: TGTGCCAGCAGTCCCCTTGGATCACGTCCTGAAGCTTTCTTT.

The sample holds many counts of this clonotype. As an off-target read in a library built for alpha chains, this beta chain has a frequency of little significance. The gene calls are TRBV20-1 and TRBJ2-7, with D unresolved. The CDR3 sequence is 13 residues long. Trimming stripped 3 bases from V and 3 bases from J, with 12 bases between. Germline-derived CDR1 and CDR2 are DFQATT and SNEGSKA (reference sequence). CDR3 bases: TGCAGTGCTAGGTCTCTTTTAAGCTACGAGCAGTACTTC. It yields the protein CSARSLLSYEQYF.

This clonotype has a count of ten or more. This beta chain appears as a stray read in a library generated for alpha chains; its size is not informative. V usage is TRBV28 and J usage is TRBJ2-7; TRBD1 might be the D (5 bases). Trimming left V 3 bases short and J 0 bases short, with 12 bases between. The CDR3 runs 15 residues. Germline CDR1 reads MDHEN; CDR2 reads SYDVKM. The CDR3 region is CASSFNGQGSYEQYF. CDR3 nucleotides: TGTGCCAGCAGTTTTAATGGGCAGGGCTCCTACGAGCAGTACTTC.

This clonotype has ten or more counts. This beta chain was picked up by a library intended for alpha chains and is off target, so its count carries little meaning. The CDR3 protein is CASSPSLRDKKAFF. The CDR3 region has the DNA TGCGCCAGCAGCCCCTCTTTGAGGGACAAAAAAGCTTTCTTT. The gene calls are TRBV4-1 and TRBJ1-1; TRBD1 might be the D (6 bases). This CDR3 comprises 14 residues. V lost 4 bases, J lost 9 bases, and 18 bases lay in between. CDR1 is MGHRA, CDR2 YSYEKL, per germline.

This clonotype was recorded at least ten times. Since it is a stray read in a library aimed at alpha chains, this beta chain has a size that is not meaningful. The chain couples TRBV20-1 to TRBJ2-7, with a possible D match to TRBD1 (6 bases). The CDR3 extends over 15 amino acids. Germline V lookup: CDR1 DFQATT, CDR2 SNEGSKA (reference sequence). Trimming took 0 bases from V and 9 from J, leaving 21 bases between them. CDR3 residues: CSARELDRIGSGQYF. The CDR3 nucleotides read TGCAGTGCTAGAGAGTTAGACAGGATAGGTTCCGGGCAGTACTTC.

This clonotype is deemed medium-sized. This beta chain represents an off-target read in a library built for alpha chains; its size is of limited meaning. The gene calls are TRBV20-1 and TRBJ2-7, with D hard to call. CDR3 length: 14 residues. Trimming took off 0 bases at V and 1 base at J, with 10 bases between the two ends. Germline V gives CDR1 DFQATT, CDR2 SNEGSKA (reference sequence). This chain's CDR3 is CSARDHKASYEQYF. The CDR3 DNA reads TGCAGTGCTAGAGATCACAAGGCTTCCTACGAGCAGTACTTC.

The sample holds many counts of this clonotype. For a library built for alpha chains, this beta chain is a stray read; little rests on its size. V and J are TRBV7-9 and TRBJ1-1; D uncertain. Germline V gene lookup returns CDR1 SEHNR and CDR2 FQNEAQ (reference sequence). V lost 6 bases and J 5 bases, leaving 7 bases between the germline ends. This CDR3 contains 11 residues. CDR3 in DNA: TGTGCCAGCAGTCCCGGGACTGAAGCTTTCTTT. Residues: CASSPGTEAFF.